Shown below are 14 T cell receptor beta chains from a single sample sequenced in a study of T-cell reconstitution after alpha-beta-depleted transplantation in children. As it was prepared, the TCRbeta library received unique molecular identifiers. MiXCR was run by TCRdb on the PCR reads, yielding one entry per CDR3 protein. The table lists hundreds of thousands of distinct CDR3 sequences, 20% to 30% of them singletons, with about 5% in the top ten. Sequencing was performed on PBMCs, mostly from graft donor cells, taken 360 days after TCRalphabeta/CD19-depleted stem cell transplant. These receptors were obtained from a female patient aged 2-9 years who had a stem cell transplant for congenital amegakaryocytic thrombocytopenia, so the T cells may come from the graft donor.

The J gene is TRBJ1-2, the V gene TRBV6-2 or TRBV6-3; D not resolved. Trimming shortened V by 5 bases and J by 3 bases, and 13 bases separated the two germline ends. This CDR3 comprises 14 residues. Germline V gene data show CDR1 as MNHEY and CDR2 as SVGEGT. The CDR3 nucleotides read TGTGCCAGCAGTCCCCGACGAGCGGACTATGGCTACACCTTC. Amino acids: CASSPRRADYGYTF.

This clonotype has only a few counts. The chain combines TRBV6-4 with TRBJ1-4; D is undetermined. From germline, CDR1 is MRHNA and CDR2 SNTAGT. Deletions cut 1 base from V and 3 bases from J, with 9 bases between. The CDR3 is made up of 15 amino acids. The CDR3 sequence is CASSDWRASNEKLFF. The CDR3 coding sequence is TGTGCCAGCAGTGACTGGAGGGCTTCTAATGAAAAACTGTTTTTT.

V gene TRBV20-1 combines with J gene TRBJ1-1; D gene ambiguous. V lost 5 bases and J lost 1, with 5 bases in between. The length of the CDR3 is 11 residues. Germline loops: CDR1 DFQATT, CDR2 SNEGSKA (reference sequence). In nucleotides, the CDR3 is TGCAGTGCTCTCTGGAACACTGAAGCTTTCTTT. Protein sequence: CSALWNTEAFF.

The V call is TRBV28, the J call TRBJ2-3; the match to TRBD2 covers 13 bases. Germline loops: CDR1 MDHEN, CDR2 SYDVKM. The CDR3 consists of 20 residues. Trimming at V came to 0 bases and at J to 0 bases, leaving 9 bases not matched to a gene. The CDR3 spells CASSLWGRGTSGVSTDTQYF. The CDR3, as DNA: TGTGCCAGCAGTTTATGGGGGAGGGGGACTAGCGGGGTAAGCACAGATACGCAGTATTTT.

This clonotype was seen a handful of times. The chain joins TRBV10-3 to TRBJ2-3, with 14 bases fitting TRBD2. There are 17 residues in the CDR3. Unmatched junction bases numbered 9, after V lost 8 bases and J lost 2 bases. From germline, CDR1 is ENHRY and CDR2 SYGVKD. The CDR3 sequence: CAIGGTSGGPFTDTQYF. In DNA form, the CDR3 reads TGTGCCATCGGAGGGACTAGCGGGGGTCCCTTCACAGATACGCAGTATTTT.

The chain is built from TRBV11-1 and TRBJ2-1, with TRBD1 as a possible D gene (5 bases). Germline V gene data show CDR1 as SGHAT and CDR2 as FQDESV (reference sequence). The V end was cut by 0 bases, the J end by 12 bases, with 9 bases between. The CDR3 has 12 amino acids. In DNA, the CDR3 is TGTGCCAGCAGCTTAGCGGACATCGGGCAGTTCTTC. Translated, it gives CASSLADIGQFF.

V usage is TRBV5-4 and J usage is TRBJ2-5; D is undetermined. Between the trimmed V and J ends, which lost 2 bases and 2 bases, there was a span of 7 bases. This CDR3 spans 13 amino acids. Looked up from germline, CDR1 is SGHNT and CDR2 is YYREEE (reference sequence). The chain's CDR3 is CASSLRLQETQYF. The CDR3 DNA sequence: TGTGCCAGCAGCTTAAGACTTCAAGAGACCCAGTACTTC.

This rearrangement joins TRBV5-1 to TRBJ2-1; no definite D call. V was pared by 5 bases and J by 9 bases, with 9 bases between. Germline V CDR1 and CDR2: SGHRS, YFSETQ. The CDR3 consists of 11 residues. The DNA for the CDR3 is TGCGCCAGCAGTCAATCAGTTGAGCAGTTCTTC. Translated: CASSQSVEQFF.

This clonotype was detected ten times or more. The V and J genes are TRBV12-3 or TRBV12-4 and TRBJ2-1; 8 nucleotides line up with TRBD1. This CDR3 has 19 amino acids. V trimming: 4 bases; J trimming: 2 bases; junction bases outside the gene matches: 16. The CDR3 loop reads CASSSHGFGTGPAYNEQFF. In DNA form, the CDR3 reads TGTGCCAGCAGTTCCCATGGTTTCGGGACAGGACCGGCCTACAATGAGCAGTTCTTC.

This clonotype has only a few counts. This rearrangement joins TRBV6-4 to TRBJ2-3, with no clear D. CDR1 MRHNA and CDR2 SNTAGT come from the germline V gene. The CDR3 contains 14 residues. The V end lost 0 bases, the J end lost 8 bases, and 12 bases lay between the germline ends. Written as DNA, the CDR3 is TGTGCCAGCAGTGACTCCCCGTCCCCCGGTACGCAGTATTTT. Protein: CASSDSPSPGTQYF.

The genes are TRBV19 and TRBJ2-1, with a tentative D call TRBD2 (5 bases). The CDR3 is 14 residues long. Germline CDR1 reads LNHDA; CDR2 reads SQIVND (reference sequence). Trimming cost V 5 bases and J 9 bases, with 17 bases left between them. The DNA for the CDR3 is TGTGCCAGTAGTCCTCGCCGTAGGAGCGGTGAGCAGTTCTTC. Translating gives CASSPRRRSGEQFF.

The chain recombines TRBV20-1 with TRBJ2-7, with 11 bases aligning to TRBD2. Per germline, CDR1 DFQATT and CDR2 SNEGSKA (reference sequence). CDR3 length: 15 amino acids. V trimming: 0 bases; J trimming: 3 bases; junction bases outside the gene matches: 4. CDR3 coding DNA: TGCAGTGCTAGAGACACTAGCGGGAGTTTCTACGAGCAGTACTTC. This gives the protein CSARDTSGSFYEQYF.

The chain joins TRBV20-1 to TRBJ1-1, with D hard to call. V was shortened by 3 bases and J by 4 bases, with 6 bases between the two germline ends. CDR3 length equals 11 residues. CDR1 DFQATT and CDR2 SNEGSKA come from the germline V gene (reference sequence). The CDR3 sequence: CSASKGTEAFF. In nucleotides, the CDR3 is TGCAGTGCTAGCAAAGGCACTGAAGCTTTCTTT.

This clonotype was seen a few times. The J gene is TRBJ2-3, the V gene TRBV7-2; TRBD2 matches 11 bases. CDR1 SGHTA and CDR2 FQGNSA come from the germline V gene. V was pared by 3 bases and J by 4 bases, with 3 bases of the junction left unmatched. The CDR3 length is 15 residues. The DNA for the CDR3 is TGTGCCAGCAGCTTCGGACTAGCGGGCGCAGATACGCAGTATTTT. This gives the protein CASSFGLAGADTQYF.